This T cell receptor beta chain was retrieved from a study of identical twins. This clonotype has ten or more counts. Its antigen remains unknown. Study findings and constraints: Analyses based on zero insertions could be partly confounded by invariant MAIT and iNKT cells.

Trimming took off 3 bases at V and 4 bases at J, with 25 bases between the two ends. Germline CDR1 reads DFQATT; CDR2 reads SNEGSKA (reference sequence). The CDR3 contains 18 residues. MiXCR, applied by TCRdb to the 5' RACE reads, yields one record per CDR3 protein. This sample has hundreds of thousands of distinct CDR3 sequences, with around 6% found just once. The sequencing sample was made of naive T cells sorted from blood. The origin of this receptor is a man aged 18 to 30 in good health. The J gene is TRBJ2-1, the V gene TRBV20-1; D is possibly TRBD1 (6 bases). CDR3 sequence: CSARGATRVERQYNEQFF. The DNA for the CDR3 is TGCAGTGCTAGGGGGGCAACTCGGGTTGAAAGGCAATACAATGAGCAGTTCTTC.